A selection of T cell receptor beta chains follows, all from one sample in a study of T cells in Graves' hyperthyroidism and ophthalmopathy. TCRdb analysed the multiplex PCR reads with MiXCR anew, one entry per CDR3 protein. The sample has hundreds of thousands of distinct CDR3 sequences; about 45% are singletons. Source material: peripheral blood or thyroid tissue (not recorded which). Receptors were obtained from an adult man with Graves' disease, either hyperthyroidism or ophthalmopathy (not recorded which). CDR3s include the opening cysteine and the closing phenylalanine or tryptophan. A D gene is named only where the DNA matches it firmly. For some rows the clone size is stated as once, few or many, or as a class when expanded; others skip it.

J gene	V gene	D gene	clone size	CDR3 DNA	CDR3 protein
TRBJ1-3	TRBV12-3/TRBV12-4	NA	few	TGTGCCAGCAGACACATGCGCTCTGGAAACACCATATATTTT	CASRHMRSGNTIYF
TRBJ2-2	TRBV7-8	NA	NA	TGTGCCAGCAGCTGGCGGCAGGGACATGAAGCCGGGGAGCTGTTTTTT	CASSWRQGHEAGELFF
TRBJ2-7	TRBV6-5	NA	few	TGTGCCAGCAGTGCGCAGGAGACCTACGAGCAGTACTTC	CASSAQETYEQYF
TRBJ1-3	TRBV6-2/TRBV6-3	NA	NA	TGTGCCAGCAGTTACGACATATCGTCCACCATATATTTT	CASSYDISSTIYF
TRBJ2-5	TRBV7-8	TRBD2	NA	TGTGCCAGCAGCTTGACGAGCGGGGGGGCCTCAGAGACCCAGTACTTC	CASSLTSGGASETQYF
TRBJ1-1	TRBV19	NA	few	TGTGCCAGTAGTATAGCGGGGGGCTCGCGGAACACTGAAGCTTTCTTT	CASSIAGGSRNTEAFF
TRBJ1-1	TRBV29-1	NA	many	TGCAGCGTTGAATTTAAGGGGAGGCATTTCTTT	CSVEFKGRHFF
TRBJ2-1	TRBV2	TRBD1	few	TGTGCCAGCAGTGTCCTCCCGGGACAGGGGAGCAATGAGCAGTTCTTC	CASSVLPGQGSNEQFF
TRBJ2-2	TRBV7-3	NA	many	TGTGCCAGCAGCCCCTCGGGGAGCGGGGAGCTGTTTTTT	CASSPSGSGELFF
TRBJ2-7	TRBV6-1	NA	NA	TGTGCCAGCAGGGGCCACCACTACGAGCAGTACTTC	CASRGHHYEQYF
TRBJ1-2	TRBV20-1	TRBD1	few	TGCAGTGCCCCCGGGACAGACAACTATGGCTACACCTTC	CSAPGTDNYGYTF
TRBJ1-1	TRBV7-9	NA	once	TGTGCCAGCGGGAACCCCGCCATGAACACTGAAGCTCTCTTT	CASGNPAMNTEALF
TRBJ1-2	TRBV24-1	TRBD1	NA	TGTGCCACCAGTGAACGGGACAGGGAAAGGTATGGCTACACCTTC	CATSERDRERYGYTF
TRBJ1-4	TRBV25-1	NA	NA	TGTGCCAGCAGAGTCGGCAGCCCCAATGAAAAACTGTTTTTT	CASRVGSPNEKLFF
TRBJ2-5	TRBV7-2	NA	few	TGTGCCAGCAATTTCCTCAGGCAAGAGACCCAGTACTTC	CASNFLRQETQYF